These T cell receptor beta chains were read from a single sample in a study of T cell changes during pregnancy in multiple sclerosis. The protocol was immunoSEQ multiplex PCR, while the TCRdb copy is restricted to in-frame clones and leaves out a portion. The data hold 45,000 to 60,000 clones, with around 93% observed a single time. This material consisted of peripheral blood, taken in the second trimester of pregnancy. The source of these receptors is a female donor with multiple sclerosis, enrolled in a pregnancy study. CDR3s include the opening cysteine and the closing phenylalanine or tryptophan. D genes are given only for firm matches. Not every row has a clone size; where given, it reads once, few, many or a size class.

>TRBV6-6|TRBJ2-1|NA|NA
CASSYSTGNEQFF
TGTGCCAGCAGTTACTCGACAGGCAATGAGCAGTTCTTC
>TRBV5-4|TRBJ2-3|NA|TRBD2
CASSLVAGGGDTQYF
TGTGCCAGCAGCTTAGTAGCGGGAGGCGGGGATACGCAGTATTTT
>TRBV6-4|TRBJ2-7|NA|NA
CASSVLTYEQYF
TGTGCCAGCAGTGTTCTTACCTACGAGCAGTACTTC
>TRBV14|TRBJ1-2|NA|TRBD1
CASSLGQFYGYTF
TGTGCCAGCAGCCTGGGACAGTTCTATGGCTACACCTTC
>TRBV11-2|TRBJ1-1|NA|NA
CASSPSQGPSEAFF
TGTGCCAGCAGCCCATCGCAGGGGCCGAGTGAAGCTTTCTTT
>TRBV23-1|TRBJ2-1|NA|NA
CASSQPRHSYNEQFF
TGCGCCAGCAGTCAACCTAGGCACTCCTACAATGAGCAGTTCTTC
>TRBV6-6|TRBJ1-2|few|NA
CASRQVGDYGYTF
TGTGCCAGCAGGCAGGTCGGTGACTATGGCTACACCTTC
>TRBV10-3|TRBJ2-7|NA|NA
CAISPLTGSSYEQYF
TGTGCCATCAGTCCCTTAACAGGTAGCTCCTACGAGCAGTACTTC
>TRBV15|TRBJ2-1|few|TRBD2
CATSIGLAEGNEQFF
TGTGCCACCAGCATCGGACTAGCGGAGGGGAATGAGCAGTTCTTC
>TRBV13|TRBJ2-1|NA|NA
CASSPFSSYNEQFF
TGTGCCAGCAGCCCTTTTAGCTCCTACAATGAGCAGTTCTTC
>TRBV7-3|TRBJ2-1|NA|TRBD2
CASSSAGLANNEQFF
TGTGCCAGCAGCTCTGCGGGACTAGCGAACAATGAGCAGTTCTTC
>TRBV5-1|TRBJ2-1|NA|TRBD1
CASSPGGTGGNEQFF
TGCGCCAGCAGCCCGGGGGGGACAGGGGGCAATGAGCAGTTCTTC
>TRBV7-9|TRBJ2-2|NA|TRBD2
CASSSLRGGYSGELFF
TGTGCCAGCAGCTCCTTGCGGGGAGGGTACTCCGGGGAGCTGTTTTTT
>TRBV13|TRBJ2-1|NA|TRBD2
CASSLESSGRDDEQFF
TGTGCCAGCAGCTTAGAGTCTAGCGGGAGGGACGATGAGCAGTTCTTC
>TRBV5-7|TRBJ2-1|NA|NA
CAFKRRNEQFF
TGTGCCTTCAAGAGGCGGAATGAGCAGTTCTTC
>TRBV15|TRBJ1-6|NA|NA
CATGWGVGSPLHF
TGTGCCACCGGATGGGGAGTTGGTTCACCCCTCCACTTT
>TRBV11-1|TRBJ2-7|NA|TRBD1
CASSFLGQGSSYEQYF
TGTGCCAGCAGCTTTTTGGGACAGGGCAGCTCCTACGAGCAGTACTTC
>TRBV15|TRBJ2-5|NA|NA
CATSGGLGKRVRQETQYF
TGTGCCACCAGCGGAGGCTTAGGGAAGCGGGTCCGCCAAGAGACCCAGTACTTC
>TRBV4-2|TRBJ2-2|once|TRBD2
CASSQQGLGGELFF
TGTGCCAGCAGCCAACAGGGACTAGGAGGGGAGCTGTTTTTT
>TRBV7-2|TRBJ2-3|NA|NA
CASSLVGLDTQYF
TGTGCCAGCAGCTTGGTGGGGCTGGATACGCAGTATTTT
>TRBV28|TRBJ2-1|NA|TRBD2
CASSYGGRGNEQFF
TGTGCCAGCAGTTACGGCGGGAGGGGGAATGAGCAGTTCTTC
>TRBV16|TRBJ1-1|NA|NA
CASSQFKNEAFF
TGTGCCAGCAGCCAATTTAAAAATGAAGCTTTCTTT
>TRBV4-1|TRBJ1-4|NA|TRBD1
CASSQGQGGEKLFF
TGCGCCAGCAGCCAAGGACAGGGTGGGGAAAAACTGTTTTTT
>TRBV19|TRBJ2-2|NA|NA
CASSIRGRSANTGELFF
TGTGCCAGTAGTATTAGGGGTAGATCCGCGAACACCGGGGAGCTGTTTTTT
>TRBV27|TRBJ2-7|once|NA
CARPGLSYEQYF
TGTGCCAGACCAGGGCTCTCCTACGAGCAGTACTTC
>TRBV14|TRBJ1-1|NA|NA
CASSLMSTVAEAFF
TGTGCCAGCAGCCTCATGTCTACGGTGGCTGAAGCTTTCTTT
>TRBV6-5|TRBJ2-5|NA|TRBD1
CASRMGTALETQYF
TGTGCCAGCAGGATGGGGACAGCTCTAGAGACCCAGTACTTC
>TRBV6-6|TRBJ2-3|NA|TRBD2
CASSPGLAGSDTQYF
TGTGCCAGCAGTCCGGGACTAGCGGGATCAGATACGCAGTATTTT
>TRBV25-1|TRBJ2-2|NA|TRBD2
CASSDPSGRANTGELFF
TGTGCCAGCAGTGACCCTAGCGGGAGAGCGAACACCGGGGAGCTGTTTTTT
>TRBV2|TRBJ1-5|NA|NA
CASSPGDVSNQPQHF
TGTGCCAGCAGTCCAGGGGATGTAAGCAATCAGCCCCAGCATTTT
>TRBV9|TRBJ2-7|NA|TRBD1
CASSFSQGAIHEQYF
TGTGCCAGCAGCTTCTCACAGGGGGCGATCCACGAGCAGTACTTC
>TRBV13|TRBJ1-2|NA|NA
CASSPPGENYGYTF
TGTGCCAGCTCCCCCCCAGGGGAAAACTATGGCTACACCTTC
>TRBV7-3|TRBJ1-1|NA|TRBD1
CASRSTGDTEAFF
TGTGCCAGCAGGTCGACAGGGGACACTGAAGCTTTCTTT
>TRBV7-9|TRBJ1-1|NA|NA
CASRDQAGVNTEAFF
TGTGCCAGCAGGGACCAGGCAGGGGTGAACACTGAAGCTTTCTTT
>TRBV27|TRBJ1-1|few|NA
CASSLRVTNTEAFF
TGTGCCAGCAGTCTCCGGGTGACGAACACTGAAGCTTTCTTT
>TRBV28|TRBJ2-7|NA|TRBD2
CASSSGLAGGQEQYF
TGTGCCAGCAGTTCGGGACTAGCGGGAGGGCAAGAGCAGTACTTC
>TRBV2|TRBJ2-7|NA|NA
CASSPVRQVSYEQYF
TGTGCCAGCAGTCCCGTTCGACAGGTCTCCTACGAGCAGTACTTC
>TRBV6-1|TRBJ2-1|NA|TRBD2
CASSGDYFYGQFF
TGTGCCAGCAGTGGGGACTACTTCTACGGGCAGTTCTTC
>TRBV27|TRBJ2-7|NA|NA
CASSLLGTKSSYEQYF
TGTGCCAGCAGTTTATTGGGGACAAAGAGCTCCTACGAGCAGTACTTC
>TRBV2|TRBJ2-1|NA|NA
CASSGGGFEQFF
TGTGCCAGCAGTGGGGGGGGCTTTGAGCAGTTCTTC
>TRBV7-9|TRBJ2-1|NA|TRBD2
CASSLVLAGEYNEQFF
TGTGCCAGCAGCTTAGTCCTAGCGGGAGAGTACAATGAGCAGTTCTTC
>TRBV19|TRBJ1-5|medium-sized|TRBD1
CASSLTGASGQPQHF
TGTGCCAGTAGTTTAACAGGGGCCTCAGGTCAGCCCCAGCATTTT
>TRBV4-3|TRBJ2-7|NA|NA
CASSQEFHSPYEQYF
TGCGCCAGCAGCCAAGAGTTCCACAGTCCCTACGAGCAGTACTTC
>TRBV30|TRBJ1-2|NA|TRBD1
CAWSERGLGYGYTF
TGTGCCTGGAGTGAAAGGGGGCTTGGCTATGGCTACACCTTC
>TRBV9|TRBJ1-2|NA|NA
CASSAGATNYGYTF
TGTGCCAGCAGCGCAGGGGCAACTAACTATGGCTACACCTTC
>TRBV13|TRBJ2-4|NA|TRBD1
CASSQRDRGRGNIQYF
TGTGCCAGCAGCCAACGGGACAGGGGGCGGGGAAACATTCAGTACTTC
>TRBV19|TRBJ2-1|NA|TRBD1
CASSITGAVTEQFF
TGTGCCAGTAGTATAACAGGGGCGGTTACTGAGCAGTTCTTC
>TRBV7-3|TRBJ2-7|once|NA
CASSLNRESSYEQYF
TGTGCCAGCAGCTTGAATAGGGAGAGCTCCTACGAGCAGTACTTC
>TRBV10-3|TRBJ2-7|NA|NA
CAISGGTYEQYF
TGTGCCATCAGTGGCGGGACCTACGAGCAGTACTTC
>TRBV7-9|TRBJ2-5|NA|TRBD1
CASRLTGTGGPETQYF
TGTGCCAGCAGGTTAACCGGGACAGGGGGTCCCGAGACCCAGTACTTC
>TRBV9|TRBJ2-1|once|NA
CAEGGQLYNEQFF
TGCGCGGAGGGGGGGCAGTTATACAATGAGCAGTTCTTC
>TRBV5-5|TRBJ2-3|NA|NA
CASSTRTSAGDTQYF
TGTGCCAGCAGCACTCGGACATCTGCCGGAGATACGCAGTATTTT